This T cell receptor (beta chain) was captured by sequencing in a study of beta chain features in type 1 diabetes. The study, taken as a whole, reports: Type 1 diabetes patients had fewer VDJ junction insertions and more deletions. Resolution of whether HLA type affects TCRB rearrangement was not achieved here. Type 1 diabetes patients showed a moderate but significant shortening of TCRB CDR3s in all four CD4+ subsets.

In total, each donor contributed a single heparinised blood draw that averaged roughly 110 mL. Reverse transcription of all isolated RNA meant that expressed TCRB transcripts were sequenced. Clones were read by immunoSEQ multiplex PCR, and TCRdb kept only the in-frame ones, dropping some. The sample gives 600,000 to 700,000 clones, roughly an eighth of which show up once; approximately 0.022% is in the top ten. On this clone itself: What it binds is unknown.

Sequencing input: naive CD4+ T cells from blood. The sequence was collected from a man between 18 and 29 years old with type 1 diabetes.

The CDR3 is CASSFTPGGSYEQYF. CDR3 nucleotides: TGTGCCAGCAGCTTTACCCCCGGGGGATCCTACGAGCAGTACTTC. The chain employs TRBV5-6 and TRBJ2-7; D perhaps matches TRBD2 (6 bases). CDR3 length equals 15 residues. Germline lookup yields CDR1 SGHDT and CDR2 YYEEEE. V was clipped by 2 bases and J by 1 base, with 13 bases between them.